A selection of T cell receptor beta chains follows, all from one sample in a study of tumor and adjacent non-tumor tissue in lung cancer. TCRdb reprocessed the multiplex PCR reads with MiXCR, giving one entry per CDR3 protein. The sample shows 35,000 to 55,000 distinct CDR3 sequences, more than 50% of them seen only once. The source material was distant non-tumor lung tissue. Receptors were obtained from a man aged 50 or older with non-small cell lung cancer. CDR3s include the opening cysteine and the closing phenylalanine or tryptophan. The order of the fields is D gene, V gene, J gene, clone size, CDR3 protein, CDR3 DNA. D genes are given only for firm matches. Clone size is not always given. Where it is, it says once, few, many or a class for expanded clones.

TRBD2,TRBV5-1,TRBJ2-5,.,CASSPETSGLGVEAQYF,TGCGCCAGCAGCCCTGAGACTAGCGGGCTAGGCGTAGAGGCCCAGTACTTC
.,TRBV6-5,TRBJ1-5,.,CASSYPRGGDRPQHF,TGTGCCAGCAGTTACCCGAGAGGAGGGGATCGGCCCCAGCATTTT
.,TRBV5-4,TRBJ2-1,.,CVNSSGTTGNEQFF,TGTGTCAACAGCTCCGGGACCACTGGGAATGAGCAGTTCTTC
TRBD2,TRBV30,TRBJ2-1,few,CAWSVGGGAREQFF,TGTGCCTGGAGTGTCGGGGGGGGGGCCAGGGAGCAGTTCTTC
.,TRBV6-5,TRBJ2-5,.,CASWYSQATQYF,TGTGCCAGTTGGTACTCACAAGCGACCCAGTACTTC
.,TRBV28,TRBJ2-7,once,CASSSMMGVYEQYF,TGTGCCAGCAGTTCCATGATGGGGGTGTACGAGCAGTACTTC
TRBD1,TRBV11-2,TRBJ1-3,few,CASSSSRGQGDF,TGTGCCAGCAGCTCATCGAGGGGACAGGGCGATTTT
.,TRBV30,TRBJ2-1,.,CTWSAASGGARNEQFF,TGTACCTGGAGTGCTGCTAGTGGGGGGGCCCGCAATGAGCAGTTCTTC
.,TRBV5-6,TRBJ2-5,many,CASSLEQNWNQETQYF,TGTGCCAGCAGCTTGGAACAGAACTGGAATCAAGAGACCCAGTACTTC
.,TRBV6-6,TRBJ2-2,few,CAGNARATGELFF,TGTGCCGGCAATGCCAGGGCCACCGGGGAGCTGTTTTTT
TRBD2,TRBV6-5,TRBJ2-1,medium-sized,CASSYSVTSGNNEQFF,TGTGCCAGCAGTTACTCGGTTACTAGCGGTAACAATGAGCAGTTCTTC
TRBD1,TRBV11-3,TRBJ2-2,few,CASSSSGQANTGELFF,TGTGCTAGCAGCTCCTCCGGACAGGCGAACACCGGGGAGCTGTTTTTT
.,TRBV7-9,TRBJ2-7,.,CASSLDSGGFEQYF,TGTGCCAGCAGCTTAGATAGCGGAGGGTTCGAGCAGTACTTC
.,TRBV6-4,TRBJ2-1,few,CANSDGGVARDEQFF,TGTGCCAACAGTGATGGTGGGGTAGCGAGGGATGAGCAGTTCTTC
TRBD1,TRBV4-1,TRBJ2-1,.,CDSSQDPGQGVYNEQLF,TGCGACAGCAGCCAAGACCCGGGACAGGGCGTTTACAATGAGCAGCTCTTC
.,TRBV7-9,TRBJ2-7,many,CASSPLFEQYF,TGTGCCAGCAGTCCACTGTTCGAGCAGTACTTC
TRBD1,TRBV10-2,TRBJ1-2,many,CASSESTGLNYGYTF,TGCGCCAGCAGTGAGTCGACAGGGCTTAACTATGGCTACACCTTC
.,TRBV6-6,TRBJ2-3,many,CASSQSDTQYF,TGTGCCAGCAGTCAGTCCGATACGCAGTATTTT
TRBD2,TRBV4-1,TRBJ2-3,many,CASSQGGRGRGGASDTQYF,TGCGCCAGCAGCCAAGGAGGGAGGGGTCGCGGGGGGGCATCAGATACGCAGTATTTT
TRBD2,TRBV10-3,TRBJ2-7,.,CAIMEGLAVSYEQYF,TGTGCCATTATGGAGGGACTAGCGGTCTCCTACGAGCAGTACTTC
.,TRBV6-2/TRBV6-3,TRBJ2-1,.,CASSYWEGAVNGQFF,TGTGCCAGCAGTTACTGGGAGGGGGCGGTGAATGGGCAGTTCTTC
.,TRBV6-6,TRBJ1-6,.,CNSSYDETSSYNSLLHF,TGTAACAGCAGTTACGATGAGACGAGCTCCTATAATTCACTCCTCCACTTT
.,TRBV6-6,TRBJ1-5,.,CSSAHGNQPQHF,TGTTCCAGTGCTCATGGCAATCAGCCCCAGCATTTT
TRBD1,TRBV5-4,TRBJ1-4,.,CASSKNRGVTNEKLFF,TGTGCCAGCAGTAAGAACAGGGGAGTAACTAATGAAAAACTGTTTTTT
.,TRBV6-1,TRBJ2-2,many,CASNTWGSGELFF,TGTGCCAGCAACACCTGGGGGTCCGGGGAGCTGTTTTTT
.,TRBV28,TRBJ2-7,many,CASSSPSERQTYEQYF,TGTGCCAGCAGTTCCCCCTCTGAGCGGCAGACCTACGAGCAGTACTTC
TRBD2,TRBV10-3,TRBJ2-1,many,CAISDELAGEAYDNEQFF,TGTGCCATCAGTGACGAACTAGCGGGAGAGGCCTACGACAATGAGCAGTTCTTC
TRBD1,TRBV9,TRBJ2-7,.,CASSGQGAYEQYF,TGTGCCAGCAGCGGACAGGGGGCCTACGAGCAGTACTTC
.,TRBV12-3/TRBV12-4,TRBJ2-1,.,CAISFWRMVNAQFF,TGTGCCATCAGTTTTTGGCGCATGGTCAATGCGCAGTTCTTC
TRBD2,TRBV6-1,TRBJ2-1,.,CATSEGWTSEQFF,TGTGCCACTAGTGAAGGTTGGACTAGTGAGCAGTTCTTC
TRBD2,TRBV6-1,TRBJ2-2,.,CTSSELAGTNTGELFF,TGTACCAGCAGTGAGCTAGCGGGGACGAACACCGGGGAACTGTTTTTT
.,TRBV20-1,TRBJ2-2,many,CSVPTGTGELFF,TGCAGTGTTCCCACGGGCACCGGGGAGCTGTTTTTT
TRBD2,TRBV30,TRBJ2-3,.,CACSDGGDPDTQYF,TGTGCCTGTAGTGACGGGGGGGATCCAGATACACAGTATTTT
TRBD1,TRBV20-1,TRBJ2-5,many,CSARATGGSLETQYF,TGCAGTGCTAGAGCGACAGGGGGGTCTTTGGAGACCCAGTACTTC
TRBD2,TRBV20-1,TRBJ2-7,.,CSAGGGGGLGGHYF,TGCAGTGCTGGTGGTGGCGGGGGGCTTGGCGGGCACTACTTC